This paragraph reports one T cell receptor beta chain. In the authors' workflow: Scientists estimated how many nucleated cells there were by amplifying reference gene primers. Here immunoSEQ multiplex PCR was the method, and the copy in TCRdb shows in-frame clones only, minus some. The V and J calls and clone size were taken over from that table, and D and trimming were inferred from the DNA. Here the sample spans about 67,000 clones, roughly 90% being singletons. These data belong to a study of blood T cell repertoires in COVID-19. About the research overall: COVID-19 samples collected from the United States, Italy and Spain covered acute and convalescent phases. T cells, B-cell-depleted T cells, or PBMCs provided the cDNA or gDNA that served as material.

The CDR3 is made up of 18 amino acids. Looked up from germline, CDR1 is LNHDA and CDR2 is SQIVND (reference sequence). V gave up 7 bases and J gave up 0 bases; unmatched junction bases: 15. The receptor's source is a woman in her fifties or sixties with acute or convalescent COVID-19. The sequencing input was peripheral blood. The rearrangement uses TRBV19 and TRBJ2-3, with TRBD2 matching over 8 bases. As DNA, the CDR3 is TGTGCCAGTACCGAGATAGGGGGACTAGGGACTAGCACAGATACGCAGTATTTT. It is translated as CASTEIGGLGTSTDTQYF.